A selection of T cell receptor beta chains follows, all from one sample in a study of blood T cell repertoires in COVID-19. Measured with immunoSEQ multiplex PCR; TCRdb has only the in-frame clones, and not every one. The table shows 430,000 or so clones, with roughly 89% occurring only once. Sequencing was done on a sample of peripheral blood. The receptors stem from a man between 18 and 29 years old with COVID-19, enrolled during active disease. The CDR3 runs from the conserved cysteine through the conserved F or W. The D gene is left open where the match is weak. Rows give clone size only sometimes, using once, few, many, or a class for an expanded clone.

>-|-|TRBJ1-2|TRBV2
TGTGCCAGCAGACCGGGACAAGCCTATGGCTACACCTTC
CASRPGQAYGYTF
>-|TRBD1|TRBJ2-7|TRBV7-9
TGTGCCAGCAGCTCCCCGGGACAGGGGACCTACGAGCAGTACTTC
CASSSPGQGTYEQYF
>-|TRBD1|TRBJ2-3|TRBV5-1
TGCGCCAGCAGCTTGGAGGGACAGGGCCCAGATACGCAGTATTTT
CASSLEGQGPDTQYF
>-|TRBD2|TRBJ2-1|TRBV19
TGTGCCAGTAGTATGGTAGCGGGGGCTAACAATGAGCAGTTCTTC
CASSMVAGANNEQFF
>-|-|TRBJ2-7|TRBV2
TGTGCCAGCAGTGAAGGAGAACCCTCCTACGAGCAGTACTTC
CASSEGEPSYEQYF
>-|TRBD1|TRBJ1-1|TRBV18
TGTGCCAGCTCACAAGGGGGCATGAACACTGAAGCTTTCTTT
CASSQGGMNTEAFF
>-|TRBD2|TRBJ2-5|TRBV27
TGTGCCAGCAGCGGGACTAGGAGGGAAGAGACCCAGTACTTC
CASSGTRREETQYF
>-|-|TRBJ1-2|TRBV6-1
TGTGCCAGCAGTGAAGCGGCACAGGGAGTAAATGGCTACACCTTC
CASSEAAQGVNGYTF
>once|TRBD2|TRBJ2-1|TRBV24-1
TGTGCCACCAGTGATTCAGGACTAGCGCTAAACAATGAGCAGTTCTTC
CATSDSGLALNNEQFF
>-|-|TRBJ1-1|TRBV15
TGTGCCACCAGCAATACAGGAGACACTGAAGCTTTCTTT
CATSNTGDTEAFF
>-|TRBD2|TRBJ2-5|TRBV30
TGTGCCTGGTGCCAGGGACTAGCGGGAGGAGAGACCCAGTACTTC
CAWCQGLAGGETQYF
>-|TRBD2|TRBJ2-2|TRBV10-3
TGTGCCACCGCGGGACTAGCGAACACCGGGGAGCTGTTTTTT
CATAGLANTGELFF
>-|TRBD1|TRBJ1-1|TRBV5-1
TGCGCCAGCAACAAAATGGGACAGGGGATGAACACTGAAGCTTTCTTT
CASNKMGQGMNTEAFF
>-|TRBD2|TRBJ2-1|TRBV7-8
TGTGCCAGCAGCTTAGATAGCGGGAGGGCTTGGGATGAGCAGTTCTTC
CASSLDSGRAWDEQFF
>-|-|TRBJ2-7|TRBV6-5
TGTGCCAGCGCCTCTGGAGGGGGGGGAACCTACGAGCAGTACTTC
CASASGGGGTYEQYF
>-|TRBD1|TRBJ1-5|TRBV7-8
TGTGCCAGCAGCCAGGGACAGGGAAACAATCAGCCCCAGCATTTT
CASSQGQGNNQPQHF
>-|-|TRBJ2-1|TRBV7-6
TGTGCCAGCAGCTTTTCACCCCACAGCTCCTACAATGAGCAGTTCTTC
CASSFSPHSSYNEQFF
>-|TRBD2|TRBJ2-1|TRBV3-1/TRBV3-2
TGTGCCAGCAGCCAAGATGCGGCGGGGGGGCGGAATGAGCAGTTCTTC
CASSQDAAGGRNEQFF
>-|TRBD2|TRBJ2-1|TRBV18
TGTGCCAGCTCACCCGCCCGCGGGAGGGCCAATGAGCAGTTCTTC
CASSPARGRANEQFF
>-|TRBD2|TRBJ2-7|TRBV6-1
TGTGCCAGCAGTGAAGGGTCGGGAGGGCCGAGTGAGCAGTACTTC
CASSEGSGGPSEQYF
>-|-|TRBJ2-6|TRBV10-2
TGCGCCAGCAGTGAGTTCGGGACTGGTATGTCTGGGCCCAACGTCCTGACTTTC
CASSEFGTGMSGPNVLTF
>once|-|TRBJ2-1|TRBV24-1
TGTGCCACCAGTAGCGGCAAACCAAATGAGCAGTTCTTC
CATSSGKPNEQFF
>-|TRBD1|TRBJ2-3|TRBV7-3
TGTGCCAGCAGCTTAACGGGGCGGGCGCGACAGGGGGCAACAGATACGCAGTATTTT
CASSLTGRARQGATDTQYF
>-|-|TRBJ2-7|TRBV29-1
TGCAGCGTTGGCAATCTGGCAAACCACCTCTACGAGCAGTACTTC
CSVGNLANHLYEQYF
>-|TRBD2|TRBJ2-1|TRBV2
TGTGCCAGCACCACCGGGACTAGCTCGGGGAATGAGCAGTTCTTC
CASTTGTSSGNEQFF
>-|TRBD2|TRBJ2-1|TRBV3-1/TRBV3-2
TGTGCCAGCAGCCAAACTACACTCACTAGCGGGAGGGCGAGCTCCTACAATGAGCAGTTCTTC
CASSQTTLTSGRASSYNEQFF
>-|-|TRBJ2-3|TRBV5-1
TGCGCCAGCAGCTTGTCCCGGACAGATAGCACAGATACGCAGTATTTT
CASSLSRTDSTDTQYF
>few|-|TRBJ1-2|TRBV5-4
TGTGCCAGCAGCTTGGTGGGGGCTTGGGGCTACACCTTC
CASSLVGAWGYTF
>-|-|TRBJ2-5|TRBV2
TGTGCCAGCATGGGAGGGGGTGGCGCAGAGACCCAGTACTTC
CASMGGGGAETQYF
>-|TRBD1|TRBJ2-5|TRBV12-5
TGTGCTAGCCGGGACAGCCGAGAGACCCAGTACTTC
CASRDSRETQYF
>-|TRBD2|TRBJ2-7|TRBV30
TGTGCCTGGAAAAAGGCGGGAGAGGCCGAGCAGTACTTC
CAWKKAGEAEQYF
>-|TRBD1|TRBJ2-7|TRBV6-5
TGTGCCAGCAGTCGGACAGGGTTCGACGGGTACGAGCAGTACTTC
CASSRTGFDGYEQYF
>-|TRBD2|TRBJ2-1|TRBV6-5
TGTGCCAGCAGGGTAGCGGGAGGGAATTACAATGAGCAGTTCTTC
CASRVAGGNYNEQFF
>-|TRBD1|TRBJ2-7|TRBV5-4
TGTGCCAGCAGCTTGGCCACGGGACAGGTGGGCTACGAGCAGTACTTC
CASSLATGQVGYEQYF
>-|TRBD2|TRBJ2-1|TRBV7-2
TGTGCCAGCAGCTTTGGCTCCGAGCGGGAGCTGGTCAATGAGCAGTTCTTC
CASSFGSERELVNEQFF
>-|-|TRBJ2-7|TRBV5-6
TGTGCCAGCAGCTTGGGTGGGGCCCCCTCCGAGCAGTACTTC
CASSLGGAPSEQYF
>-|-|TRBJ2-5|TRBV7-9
TGTGCCAGCAGCTTAGGGGACACGCCAAAGGCCCAGTACTTC
CASSLGDTPKAQYF
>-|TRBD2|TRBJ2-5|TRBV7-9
TGTGCCAGCAGCGACAATATTGGGGGAGTAGCGGGAGTTCCCGAGACCCAGTACTTC
CASSDNIGGVAGVPETQYF
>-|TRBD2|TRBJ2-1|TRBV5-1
TGCGCCAGCAGCTTGGGTTACTCTAGCGGGAGGGCCTACAATGAGCAGTTCTTC
CASSLGYSSGRAYNEQFF
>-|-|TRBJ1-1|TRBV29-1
TGCAGCGTCGTGAAACAGGAGAACACTGAAGCTTTCTTT
CSVVKQENTEAFF
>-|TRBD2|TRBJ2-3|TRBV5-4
TGTGCCAGCAGCAGACGTCTAGCGGGAGGGAACACAGATACGCAGTATTTT
CASSRRLAGGNTDTQYF
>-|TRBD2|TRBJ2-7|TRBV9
TGTGCCAGCAGCGTAGATGATAGCGGGCACTCCTACGAGCAGTACTTC
CASSVDDSGHSYEQYF
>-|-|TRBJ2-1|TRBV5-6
TGTGCCAGCAGCCCCGGTGACTCCTACAATGAGCAGTTCTTC
CASSPGDSYNEQFF
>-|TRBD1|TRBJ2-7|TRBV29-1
TGCAGCGCAGAAGCACTGACGAGGGGGCTATTCTACGAGCAGTACTTC
CSAEALTRGLFYEQYF
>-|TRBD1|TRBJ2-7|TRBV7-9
TGTGCCAGCAGCACGGGACAGGATTTTTACGAGCAGTACTTC
CASSTGQDFYEQYF
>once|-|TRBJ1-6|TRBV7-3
TGTGCCAGCAGCTTCCACTATAATTCACCCCTCCACTTT
CASSFHYNSPLHF
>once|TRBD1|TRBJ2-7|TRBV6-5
TGTGCCAGCAGTTTAAGACAGGGGCTCGAGCAGTACTTC
CASSLRQGLEQYF
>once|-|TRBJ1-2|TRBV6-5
TGTGCCAGCAGTTCCCGGTATGGCTACACCTTC
CASSSRYGYTF
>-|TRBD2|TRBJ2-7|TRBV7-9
TGTGCCAGCAGCTTATCAGTTCGCGGGGGAGAGCAGTACTTC
CASSLSVRGGEQYF
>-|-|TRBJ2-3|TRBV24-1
TGTGCCGTTTCGCTAGGGGGCACAGATACGCAGTATTTT
CAVSLGGTDTQYF
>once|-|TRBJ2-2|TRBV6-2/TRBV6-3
TGTGCCAGCAGTACCCTCTTGGCAGGGGCTTGGGGGGAGCTGTTTTTT
CASSTLLAGAWGELFF
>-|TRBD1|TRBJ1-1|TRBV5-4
TGTGCCAGCAGCTTGGCGAGGACAGGGGGTACGAACACTGAAGCTTTCTTT
CASSLARTGGTNTEAFF
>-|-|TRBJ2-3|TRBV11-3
TGTGCCAGCAGCTTATCGGCCTACCCAGGGGCCGATACGCAGTATTTT
CASSLSAYPGADTQYF
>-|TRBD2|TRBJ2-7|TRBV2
TGTGCCTCCTCCGGTGGGGGGGGCGAGCAGTACTTC
CASSGGGGEQYF
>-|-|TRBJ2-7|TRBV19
TGTGCCAGTAGTGACCCTCTACAGGCCACCTACGAGCAGTACTTC
CASSDPLQATYEQYF
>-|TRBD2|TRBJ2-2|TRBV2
TGTGCCAGCAGTGGACTAGCGGGGGGCGGGGAGCTGTTTTTT
CASSGLAGGGELFF
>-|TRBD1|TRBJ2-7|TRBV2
TGTGCCAGCGGGGACAGCGTAAGGGGCGAGCAGTACTTC
CASGDSVRGEQYF